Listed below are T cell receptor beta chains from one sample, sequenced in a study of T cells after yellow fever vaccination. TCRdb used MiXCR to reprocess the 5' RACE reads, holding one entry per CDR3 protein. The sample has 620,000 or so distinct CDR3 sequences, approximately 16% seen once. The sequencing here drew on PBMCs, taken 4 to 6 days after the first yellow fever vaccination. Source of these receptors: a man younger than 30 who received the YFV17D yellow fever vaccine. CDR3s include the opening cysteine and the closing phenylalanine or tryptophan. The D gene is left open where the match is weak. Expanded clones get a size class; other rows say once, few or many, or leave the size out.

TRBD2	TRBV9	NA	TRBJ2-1	TGTGCCAGCAGCGTAGCTGAGCGGGGGAACTACAATGAGCAGTTCTTC	CASSVAERGNYNEQFF
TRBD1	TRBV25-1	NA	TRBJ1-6	TGTGCCAGCAGTGGACCGGGACAGCATAATTCACCCCTCCACTTT	CASSGPGQHNSPLHF
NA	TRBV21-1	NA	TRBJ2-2	TGTGCCAGCAGCAAAGGGGAGATGGAACTAGGCGCCACCGGGGAGCTGTTTTTT	CASSKGEMELGATGELFF
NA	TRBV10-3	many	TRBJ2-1	TGTGCCATCAGTGAGTCCGGGGGTTCCTACAATGAGCAGTTCTTC	CAISESGGSYNEQFF
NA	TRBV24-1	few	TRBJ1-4	TGTGCCACCAGTGATGCCGGACTTCCAGAAAAACTGTTTTTT	CATSDAGLPEKLFF
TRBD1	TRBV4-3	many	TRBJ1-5	TGTGCCAGCAGCCAGGACAGGGATCAGCCCCAGCATTTT	CASSQDRDQPQHF
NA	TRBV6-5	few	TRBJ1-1	TGTGCCAGCAGTTACGGGAGGGGAAGAGCTTTCTTT	CASSYGRGRAFF
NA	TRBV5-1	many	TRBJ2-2	TGCGCCAGCAGCCGGGACGGGGAGCTGTTTTTT	CASSRDGELFF
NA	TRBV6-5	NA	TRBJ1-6	TGTGCCAGCAGTTACGCGGTCGGACTTCGGACACCCCTCCACTTT	CASSYAVGLRTPLHF
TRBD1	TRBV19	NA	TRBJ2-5	TGTGCCAGTAGTATGGGACAGGCGGGAGAGACCCAGTACTTC	CASSMGQAGETQYF
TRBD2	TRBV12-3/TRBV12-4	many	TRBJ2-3	TGTGCCAGCAGTCTTAGCGGGGCGGCAGATACGCAGTATTTT	CASSLSGAADTQYF
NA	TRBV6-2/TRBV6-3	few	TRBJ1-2	TGTGCCAGCAGTTATCGGGGCGACAACTATGGCTACACCTTC	CASSYRGDNYGYTF
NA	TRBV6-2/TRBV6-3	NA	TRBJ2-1	TGTGCCAGCAGTTACGGAGTCTACAATGAGCAGTTCTTC	CASSYGVYNEQFF
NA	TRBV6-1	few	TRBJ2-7	TGTGCCAGCAGGGGGTTACCTACCTACGAGCAGTACTTC	CASRGLPTYEQYF
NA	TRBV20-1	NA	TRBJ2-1	TGCAGTGCTAGCGGGGGCAAAAGCTCCTACAATGAGCAGTTCTTC	CSASGGKSSYNEQFF
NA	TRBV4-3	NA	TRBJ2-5	TGCGCCAGCGGCCAAAGGGGTTATGAGACCCAGTACTTC	CASGQRGYETQYF
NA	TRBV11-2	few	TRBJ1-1	TGTGCCAGCAGCTTGAGTGGGGCCACTGAAGCTTTCTTT	CASSLSGATEAFF
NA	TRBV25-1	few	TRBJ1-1	TGTGCCAGCATCGGTTCTCTAACTGAAGCTTTCTTT	CASIGSLTEAFF
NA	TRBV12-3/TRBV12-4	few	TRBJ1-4	TGTGCCAGCAGTTTAATGACGAGAGAAAAACTGTTTTTT	CASSLMTREKLFF
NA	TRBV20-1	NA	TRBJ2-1	TGCAGTGCTAGTCACTATCTGGACCTCGAGCAGTTCTTC	CSASHYLDLEQFF
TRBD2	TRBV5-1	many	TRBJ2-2	TGCGCCAGCAGTCTAGCGGGTACGAACACCGGGGAGCTGTTTTTT	CASSLAGTNTGELFF
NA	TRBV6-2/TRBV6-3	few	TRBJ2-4	TGTGCCAGCAGTTACGTGGGAGATCAGTACTTC	CASSYVGDQYF
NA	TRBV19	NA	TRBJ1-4	TGTGCCAGTACCCAGATGGGTGAAAAACTGTTTTTT	CASTQMGEKLFF
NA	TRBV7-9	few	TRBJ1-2	TGTGCCAGCAGCTTAGGAGGGCTAGCTAACTATGGCTACACCTTC	CASSLGGLANYGYTF
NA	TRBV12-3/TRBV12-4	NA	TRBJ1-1	TGTGCCAGCAGTTTAAGGACAGCAAACACTGAAGCTTTCTTT	CASSLRTANTEAFF
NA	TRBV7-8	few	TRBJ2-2	TGTGCCAGCAGGTCTCCGGGAACGAACACCGGGGAGCTGTTTTTT	CASRSPGTNTGELFF
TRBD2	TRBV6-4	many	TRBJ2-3	TGTGCCAGCAGTTCAGGACTAGCGGGGTCAGATACGCAGTATTTT	CASSSGLAGSDTQYF
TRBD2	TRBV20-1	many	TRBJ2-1	TGCAGTGCTAGAGATCCTAGCGGGGATTGGCAGTTCTTC	CSARDPSGDWQFF
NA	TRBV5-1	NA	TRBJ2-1	TGCGCCAGCAGCCCGCCCGGGGTAGCCTCCTACAATGAGCAGTTCTTC	CASSPPGVASYNEQFF
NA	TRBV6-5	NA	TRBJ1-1	TGTGCCAGCAGTTACTCTCGACAAGTGGCTAGGGCCACTGAAGCTTTCTTT	CASSYSRQVARATEAFF
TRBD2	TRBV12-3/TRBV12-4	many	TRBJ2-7	TGTGCCAGCAGTTCCCTGGGACTAGCGGGCTCCTACGAGCAGTACTTC	CASSSLGLAGSYEQYF
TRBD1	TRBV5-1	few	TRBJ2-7	TGCGCCAGCAGCCCCACGGGACAGGGGACCTACGAGCAGTACTTC	CASSPTGQGTYEQYF
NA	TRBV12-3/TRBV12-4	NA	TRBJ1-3	TGTGCCAGCAGTCGAGAGAGGCCTCCTGGAAACACCATATATTTT	CASSRERPPGNTIYF
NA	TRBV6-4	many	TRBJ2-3	TGTGCCAGCAGCACGGGGCCCACAGATACGCAGTATTTT	CASSTGPTDTQYF
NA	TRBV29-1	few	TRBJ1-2	TGCAGCGTTGGGGTCTCCTACTATGGCTACACCTTC	CSVGVSYYGYTF
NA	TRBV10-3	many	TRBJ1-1	TGTGCCATCAGCCCGGGCCTCAAAAACACTGAAGCTTTCTTT	CAISPGLKNTEAFF
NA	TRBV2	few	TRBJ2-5	TGTGCCAGCAGTGAAATCAGCCAAGAGACCCAGTACTTC	CASSEISQETQYF
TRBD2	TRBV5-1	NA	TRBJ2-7	TGCGCCAGCAGCTCGGGGACTAGCGGGGGTGGTGAGCAGTACTTC	CASSSGTSGGGEQYF
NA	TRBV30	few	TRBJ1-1	TGTGCCTGGGAAACGAGGTACACTGAAGCTTTCTTT	CAWETRYTEAFF
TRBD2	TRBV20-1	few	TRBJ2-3	TGCAGTGCTAGTCGGCGGGGGGGGGAGGATACGCAGTATTTT	CSASRRGGEDTQYF
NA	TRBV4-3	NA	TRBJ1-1	TGCGCCAGCAGCCAACCTTTAGATGGGCGTTCCGAAGCTTTCTTT	CASSQPLDGRSEAFF
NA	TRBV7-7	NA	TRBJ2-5	TGTGCCAGCAGCCCCCGGGCTGGGCATGGGACCCAGTACTTC	CASSPRAGHGTQYF
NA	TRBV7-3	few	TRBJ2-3	TGTGCCAGCAGTTCGGTGGGGGGCTCGGATACGCAGTATTTT	CASSSVGGSDTQYF
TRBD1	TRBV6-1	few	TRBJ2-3	TGTGCCAGCAGGAGCGGACAGGGGTTTAGTAATACGCAGTATTTT	CASRSGQGFSNTQYF
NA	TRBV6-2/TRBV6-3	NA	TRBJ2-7	TGTGCCAGCAGGACCCTGGATATTTCCTACGAGCAGTACTTC	CASRTLDISYEQYF
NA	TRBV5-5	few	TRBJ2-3	TGTGCCAGCAGCTCCACCCGGTGGGGGGGGCTCTTCACAGATACGCAGTATTTT	CASSSTRWGGLFTDTQYF
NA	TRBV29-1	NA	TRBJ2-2	TGCAGCGTTGAATTAGGGAACACCGGGGAGCTGTTTTTT	CSVELGNTGELFF
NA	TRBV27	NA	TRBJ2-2	TGTGCCAGCAGTTTGGTGGTCCGGGGGGAGCTGTTTTTT	CASSLVVRGELFF